This TCR beta chain is from a study of CXCR3-negative and CXCR3-positive naive CD8 T cells. In regard to this clonotype: Its antigen remains unidentified.

Sorting yielded triplicates of approximately 300,000 cells for each CD8+ T cell subset. Naive CD8+ T cells had a CD45RO-CCR7+CD27+CD95- phenotype. 5' RACE that incorporated UMI labels was used to prepare the TRB cDNA libraries. TCRdb re-called the 5' RACE reads, yielding one record per CDR3 amino acid sequence without DNA. In all, the sample yields 150,000 to 170,000 distinct CDR3 sequences. General study results and limits: For CXCR3-positive naive cells, TRB CDR3s were more hydrophobic than those of CXCR3-negative naive cells. Cryopreserved PBMCs had partly decreased CXCR3 expression; fresh PBMCs were used in most assays. High diversity, comparable across both naive subsets, contrasted with much lower diversity in memory CD8+ cells.

The V gene's germline CDR1 is LGHDT and CDR2 YNNKEL (reference sequence). The CDR3 spans 14 residues. Input material: naive CXCR3+ CD8+ T cells from blood. Documented subset: CD45RO-CCR7+CD27+CD95- naive CD8+ T cells expressing CXCR3 (TNR3+). This TCR was sampled from a human donor in good health. Some clones in this sample may be carry-over from other donors' samples. The chain employs TRBV3-1 and TRBJ2-7; TCRdb selects TRBD2, and the lack of DNA leaves this call unchecked. CDR3 residues: CASSQVVAGPEQYF.